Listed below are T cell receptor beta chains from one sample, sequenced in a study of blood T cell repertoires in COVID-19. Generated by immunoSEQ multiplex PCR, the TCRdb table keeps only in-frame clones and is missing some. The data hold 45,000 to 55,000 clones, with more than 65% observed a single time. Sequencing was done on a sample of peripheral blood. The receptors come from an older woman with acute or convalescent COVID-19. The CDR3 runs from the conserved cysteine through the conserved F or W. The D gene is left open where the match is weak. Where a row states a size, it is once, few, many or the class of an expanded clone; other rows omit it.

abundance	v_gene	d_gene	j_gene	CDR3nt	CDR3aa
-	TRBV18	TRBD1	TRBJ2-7	TGTGCCAGCTCACTACGGGACAGCTACGAGCAGTACTTC	CASSLRDSYEQYF
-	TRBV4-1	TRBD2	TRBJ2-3	TGCGCCCGCAGCCGCCGGCCGACCGGGACTAGTAACACAGATACGCAGTATTTT	CARSRRPTGTSNTDTQYF
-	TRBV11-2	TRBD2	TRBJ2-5	TGTGCCAGCAGCCCAAGGACTAGCGGCCAAGAGACCCAGTACTTC	CASSPRTSGQETQYF
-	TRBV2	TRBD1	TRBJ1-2	TGTGCCAGCAGTGACCGACAGGGTAGCTATGGCTACACCTTC	CASSDRQGSYGYTF
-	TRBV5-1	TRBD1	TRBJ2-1	TGCGCCAGCAGCTTGGAATGGGACAGGGGGCCAGATGAGCAGTTCTTC	CASSLEWDRGPDEQFF
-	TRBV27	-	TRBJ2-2	TGTGCCAGCACCCACAGTCGGAATCTTAACACCGGGGAGCTGTTTTTT	CASTHSRNLNTGELFF
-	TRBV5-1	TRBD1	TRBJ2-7	TGCGCCAGCAGCTTCAAAGGGACAGGGGGTTCCTACGAGCAGTACTTC	CASSFKGTGGSYEQYF
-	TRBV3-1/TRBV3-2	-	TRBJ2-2	TGTGCCAGCAGCCTCGAGAACGGGGAGCTGTTTTTT	CASSLENGELFF
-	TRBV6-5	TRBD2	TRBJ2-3	TGTGCCAGCCGACGGACTAGCGGGATCCCAGATACGCAGTATTTT	CASRRTSGIPDTQYF
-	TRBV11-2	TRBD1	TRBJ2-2	TGTGCCAGCAGCTTAAGAATCGCGACAGGGGGCACCGGGGAGCTGTTTTTT	CASSLRIATGGTGELFF
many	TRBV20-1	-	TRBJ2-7	TGCAGTGCTAGTTCCCGACTTAGCGTTATAGTCCCCTACGAGCAGTACTTC	CSASSRLSVIVPYEQYF
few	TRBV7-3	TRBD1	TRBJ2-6	TGTGCCAGCAGCTCCACCGGGACAGGGGGCGCCGGGGCCAACGTCCTGACTTTC	CASSSTGTGGAGANVLTF
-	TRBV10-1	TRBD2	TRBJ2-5	TGCGCCAGCAGTGAGTCGACCACTAGCGGGATCCCAGAGACCCAGTACTTC	CASSESTTSGIPETQYF
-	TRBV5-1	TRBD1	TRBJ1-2	TGCGCCAGCAGCTCGGACAGGGGGAGCGGCTACACCTTC	CASSSDRGSGYTF
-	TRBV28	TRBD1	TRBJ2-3	TGTGCCAGCAGTCCACAGGGGGCTGGCACAGATACGCAGTATTTT	CASSPQGAGTDTQYF
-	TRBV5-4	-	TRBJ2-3	TGTGCCAGCAGCTTGGTATCCGGGAGCGGCACAGATACGCAGTATTTT	CASSLVSGSGTDTQYF
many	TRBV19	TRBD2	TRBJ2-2	TGTGCCACCCTACCGGGGACTAGCGTCAACACCGGGGAGCTGTTTTTT	CATLPGTSVNTGELFF
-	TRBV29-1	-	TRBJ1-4	TGCAGCGTTGCGGATGGCAGCGATAATGAAAAACTGTTTTTT	CSVADGSDNEKLFF
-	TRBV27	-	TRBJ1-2	TGTGCCAGCAGTCGCTCGTACGGGGGGGACTATGGCTACACCTTC	CASSRSYGGDYGYTF
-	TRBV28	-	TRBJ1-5	TGTGCCAGCAGTGCCACATTGAATCAGCCCCAGCATTTT	CASSATLNQPQHF
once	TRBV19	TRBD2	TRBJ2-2	TGTGCCAGTAGTTCGGGGGGGCCCCAAGGAACCGGGGAGCTGTTTTTT	CASSSGGPQGTGELFF
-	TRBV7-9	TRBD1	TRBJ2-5	TGTGCCAGCAGCGCTACAGGGGTCCAAGAGACCCAGTACTTC	CASSATGVQETQYF
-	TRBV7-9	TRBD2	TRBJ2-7	TGTGCCAGCAGCTTAGGAGGGACTAGCGGGAGAGGCCACGAGCAGTACTTC	CASSLGGTSGRGHEQYF
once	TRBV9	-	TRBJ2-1	TGTGCCAGCAGCGTAGGCGGGAACTCCTACAATGAGCAGTTCTTC	CASSVGGNSYNEQFF
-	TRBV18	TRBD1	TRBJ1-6	TGTGCCAGCTCACCATTGGCCAGAACAGGGGTGAGAAATTCACCCCTCCACTTT	CASSPLARTGVRNSPLHF
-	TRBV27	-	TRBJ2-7	TGTGCCAGCAGTTTAGGCAGGATGAGCTCCTACGAGCAGTACTTC	CASSLGRMSSYEQYF
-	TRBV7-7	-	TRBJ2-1	TGTGCCACCGGGACTCATTCTTCAAATGAGCAGTTCTTC	CATGTHSSNEQFF
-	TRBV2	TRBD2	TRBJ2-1	TGTGCCAGCAGGAGCGGGGGTGAGCAGTTCTTC	CASRSGGEQFF
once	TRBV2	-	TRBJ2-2	TGTGCCAGCAGTGATCTCCCGGTCACCGGGGAGCTGTTTTTT	CASSDLPVTGELFF
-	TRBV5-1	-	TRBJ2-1	TGCGCCAGCAGCTGGAGAAACGAGCAGTTCTTC	CASSWRNEQFF
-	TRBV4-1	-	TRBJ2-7	TGCGCCAGCAGCCAAGATCCGGGAGTAGGTTACGAGCAGTACTTC	CASSQDPGVGYEQYF
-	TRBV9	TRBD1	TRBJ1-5	TGTGCCAGCAGCGTTGGGGACAGGGGTTTTCAGCCCCAGCATTTT	CASSVGDRGFQPQHF
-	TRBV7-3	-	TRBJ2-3	TGTGCCAGCAGCTTAACAGCCGCGGGCACAGATACGCAGTATTTT	CASSLTAAGTDTQYF
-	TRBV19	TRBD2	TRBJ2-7	TGTGCCAGTAGTTCCGTAGCGGGAGTTGGGCTATACGAGCAGTACTTC	CASSSVAGVGLYEQYF
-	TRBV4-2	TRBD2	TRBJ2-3	TGTGCCGGCAGCCAAGATCTGAGAGCGGGGGGCACAGATACGCAGTATTTT	CAGSQDLRAGGTDTQYF
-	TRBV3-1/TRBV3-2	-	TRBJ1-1	TGTGCCAGCAGCCCGTCAAGCCGGGCTGAAGCTTTCTTT	CASSPSSRAEAFF
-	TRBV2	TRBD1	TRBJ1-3	TGTGCCAGCAGTCCTCGGGGACAGGGGAAAATAAACTCCGGAAACACCATATATTTT	CASSPRGQGKINSGNTIYF
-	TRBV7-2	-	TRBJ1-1	TGTGCCAGCAGCCGGGACATGATGAACACTGAAGCTTTCTTT	CASSRDMMNTEAFF
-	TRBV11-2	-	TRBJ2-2	TGTGCCAGCAGCTTATTCCTTCGGACTTCGAACACCGGGGAGCTGTTTTTT	CASSLFLRTSNTGELFF
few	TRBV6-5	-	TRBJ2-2	TGTGCCAGTTCAGGTTGGCTAGCATCTGCCGGGGAGCTGTTTTTT	CASSGWLASAGELFF
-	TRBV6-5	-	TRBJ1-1	TGTGCCAGCAGTTTTACAGAGAACACTGAAGCTTTCTTT	CASSFTENTEAFF
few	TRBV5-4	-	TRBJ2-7	TGTGCCAGCAGCAACACCCCCGGAGGCGAGCAGTACTTC	CASSNTPGGEQYF
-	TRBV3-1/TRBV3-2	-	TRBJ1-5	TGTGCCAGCAGCCAGGGGCCCGGTCAGCCCCAGCATTTT	CASSQGPGQPQHF
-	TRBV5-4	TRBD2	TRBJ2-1	TGTGCCAGCAGCACAGGGACTAGCGTACTATCCTACAATGAGCAGTTCTTC	CASSTGTSVLSYNEQFF
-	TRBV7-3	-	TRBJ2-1	TGTGCCAGCAGCTCCTCCCCAGACAATGAGCAGTTCTTC	CASSSSPDNEQFF
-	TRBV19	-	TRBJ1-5	TGTGCCAGTAGTGCGGGGATACTTAGCAATCAGCCCCAGCATTTT	CASSAGILSNQPQHF
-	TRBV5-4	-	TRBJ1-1	TGTGCCAGCAGCTTGGACCGGCGGGCCACTGAAGCTTTCTTT	CASSLDRRATEAFF
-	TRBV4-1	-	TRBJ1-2	TGCGCCAGCAGCCAAGCGCCAGACGGGAGGTATGGCTACACCTTC	CASSQAPDGRYGYTF
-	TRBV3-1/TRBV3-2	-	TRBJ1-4	TGTGCCAGCAGCCAAGATGTTTCGGGAAATGAAAAACTGTTTTTT	CASSQDVSGNEKLFF
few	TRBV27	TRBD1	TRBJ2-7	TGTGCCAGCAGTCCGACAGGGTACGAGCAGTACTTC	CASSPTGYEQYF
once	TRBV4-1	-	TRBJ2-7	TGCGCCAGCAGCCAAGTTTTTCAGGGGATCTACGAGCAGTACTTC	CASSQVFQGIYEQYF
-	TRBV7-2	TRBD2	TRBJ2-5	TGTGCCAGCAGCTCGTATAGCGGGAGAGGCGAGACCCAGTACTTC	CASSSYSGRGETQYF
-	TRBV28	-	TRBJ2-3	TGTGCCAGCAGTTCCCACCCGACTAGGAGCACAGATACGCAGTATTTT	CASSSHPTRSTDTQYF
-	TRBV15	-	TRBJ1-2	TGTGCCACCAGCAGAGATTGGAGGACCTATGGCTACACCTTC	CATSRDWRTYGYTF
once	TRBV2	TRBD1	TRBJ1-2	TGTGCCAGCAGTGAAGCGTACGGGACAGCGAACTATGGCTACACCTTC	CASSEAYGTANYGYTF
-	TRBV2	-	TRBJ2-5	TGTGCCAGCACACACGGGGAGGGGGAAGAGACCCAGTACTTC	CASTHGEGEETQYF
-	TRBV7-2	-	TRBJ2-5	TGTGCCAGCAGCTTCCTAGCCTGGGAGACCCAGTACTTC	CASSFLAWETQYF
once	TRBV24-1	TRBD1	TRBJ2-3	TGTGCCACCAGTGATAACACAGGGGTACCAGATACGCAGTATTTT	CATSDNTGVPDTQYF
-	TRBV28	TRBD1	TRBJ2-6	TGTGCCAGCTGGACAGGGACTGGGGCCAACGTCCTGACTTTC	CASWTGTGANVLTF
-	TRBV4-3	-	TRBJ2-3	TGCGCCAGCAGCCAAGAAATAGGACAGACGACAACTACGCAGTATTTT	CASSQEIGQTTTTQYF